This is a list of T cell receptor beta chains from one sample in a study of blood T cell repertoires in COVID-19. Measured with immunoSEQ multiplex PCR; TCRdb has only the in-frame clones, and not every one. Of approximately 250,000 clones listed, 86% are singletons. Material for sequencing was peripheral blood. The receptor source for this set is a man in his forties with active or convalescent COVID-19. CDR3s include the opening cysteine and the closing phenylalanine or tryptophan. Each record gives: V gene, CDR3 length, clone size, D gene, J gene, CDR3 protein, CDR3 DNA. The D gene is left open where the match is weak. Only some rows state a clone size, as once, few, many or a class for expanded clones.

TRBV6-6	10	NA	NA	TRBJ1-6	CATGPSPLHF	TGTGCCACAGGGCCTTCACCCCTCCACTTT
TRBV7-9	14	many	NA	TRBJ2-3	CASMPAISTDTQYF	TGTGCCAGCATGCCAGCGATTAGCACAGATACGCAGTATTTT
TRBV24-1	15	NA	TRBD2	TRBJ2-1	CATREAGGLGGEQFF	TGTGCCACCAGGGAAGCGGGAGGGCTCGGGGGTGAGCAGTTCTTC
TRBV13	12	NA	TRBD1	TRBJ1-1	CASSLNRGEAFF	TGTGCCAGCAGCCTTAACAGGGGTGAAGCTTTCTTT
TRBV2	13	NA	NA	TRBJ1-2	CASSESTGQGYTF	TGTGCCAGCAGTGAAAGTACAGGGCAGGGCTACACCTTC
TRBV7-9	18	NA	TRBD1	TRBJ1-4	CASSPGGTGGLANEKLFF	TGTGCCAGCAGCCCCGGGGGGACAGGGGGCCTGGCTAATGAAAAACTGTTTTTT
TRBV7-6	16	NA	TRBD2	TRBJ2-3	CASSWISSGRIDTQYF	TGTGCCAGCAGCTGGATCTCTAGCGGGAGAATAGATACGCAGTATTTT
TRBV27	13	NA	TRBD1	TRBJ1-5	CASGFSPGTGVHF	TGTGCCAGCGGATTTAGCCCCGGGACAGGGGTGCATTTT
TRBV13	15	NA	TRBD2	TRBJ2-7	CASSSPGLAGVEQYF	TGTGCCAGCAGCTCCCCGGGACTAGCGGGGGTCGAGCAGTACTTC
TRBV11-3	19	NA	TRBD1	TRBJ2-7	CASSLGPGQGIIASYEQYF	TGTGCCAGCAGTTTAGGACCGGGACAGGGGATTATTGCATCCTACGAGCAGTACTTC
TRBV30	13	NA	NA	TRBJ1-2	CACRGGLYYGYTF	TGTGCCTGCCGCGGCGGATTATACTATGGCTACACCTTC
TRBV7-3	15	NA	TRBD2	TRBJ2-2	CASSFGLASSGELFF	TGTGCCAGCAGCTTCGGACTAGCGTCCTCCGGGGAGCTGTTTTTT
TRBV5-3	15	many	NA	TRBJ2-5	CARSRGAGYVETQYF	TGTGCCAGAAGCCGGGGGGCGGGTTATGTAGAGACCCAGTACTTC